Listed below are T cell receptor beta chains from one sample, sequenced in a study of beta chain features in type 1 diabetes. Sequencing used immunoSEQ multiplex PCR; TCRdb keeps in-frame clones, though not all of them. The sample has 250,000 to 300,000 clones, roughly an eighth seen once. Sequenced input: naive CD4+ T cells from blood. The receptors stem from a man aged 25 to 40 with type 1 diabetes. The CDR3 runs from the conserved cysteine through the conserved F or W. D genes are given only for firm matches. Only part of the rows carry a size: once, few, many, or a class if the clone is expanded.

>.|.|TRBJ1-5|TRBV5-1
CASSLGTAGNQPQHF
TGCGCCAGCAGCTTGGGGACAGCGGGCAATCAGCCCCAGCATTTT
>few|.|TRBJ2-1|TRBV6-4
CASSEAEGTYNEQFF
TGTGCCAGCAGTGAAGCCGAGGGCACCTACAATGAGCAGTTCTTC
>.|TRBD2|TRBJ2-7|TRBV11-2
CASTQEGGSFYEQYF
TGTGCCAGCACCCAAGAAGGCGGGAGTTTTTACGAGCAGTACTTC
>.|TRBD1|TRBJ2-5|TRBV28
CASRPTGVGETQYF
TGTGCCAGCAGGCCGACAGGGGTCGGGGAGACCCAGTACTTC
>.|.|TRBJ2-7|TRBV15
CATSRDWSPSSYEQYF
TGTGCCACCAGCAGAGATTGGAGCCCTAGCTCCTACGAGCAGTACTTC
>.|.|TRBJ2-1|TRBV5-1
CASSLGQSNNEQFF
TGCGCCAGCAGCTTGGGACAGAGTAACAATGAGCAGTTCTTC
>few|.|TRBJ1-2|TRBV7-9
CASGGQNYGYTF
TGTGCCAGCGGCGGACAGAACTATGGCTACACCTTC
>few|.|TRBJ2-7|TRBV18
CASSPQTTSTYEQYF
TGTGCCAGCTCACCACAAACTACTTCTACTTACGAGCAGTACTTC
>.|TRBD2|TRBJ2-1|TRBV7-9
CASSPGLAISSYNEQFF
TGTGCCAGCAGCCCAGGACTAGCGATTAGCTCCTACAATGAGCAGTTCTTC
>.|.|TRBJ2-7|TRBV7-3
CASSLRGHGYEQYF
TGTGCCAGCAGCTTAAGGGGACACGGCTACGAGCAGTACTTC
>.|TRBD1|TRBJ2-2|TRBV4-2
CASSQDGGGQGYTGELFF
TGTGCCAGCAGCCAAGATGGAGGGGGACAGGGGTACACCGGGGAGCTGTTTTTT
>.|TRBD2|TRBJ2-7|TRBV7-8
CASSLSGRTSYEQYF
TGTGCCAGCAGCCTTAGCGGGAGGACGTCCTACGAGCAGTACTTC
>.|.|TRBJ2-3|TRBV11-3
CASSLGLGPDTDTQYF
TGTGCCAGCAGCCTCGGACTGGGCCCGGACACAGATACGCAGTATTTT
>.|TRBD2|TRBJ2-3|TRBV7-3
CASSSVAGGSTDTQYF
TGTGCCAGCAGCTCAGTAGCGGGAGGCAGCACAGATACGCAGTATTTT
>.|TRBD1|TRBJ1-2|TRBV7-8
CASSVQGGNYGYTF
TGTGCCAGCAGCGTGCAGGGGGGTAACTATGGCTACACCTTC
>few|TRBD2|TRBJ2-1|TRBV6-4
CASSRRAGVDEQFF
TGTGCCAGCAGCCGTCGAGCGGGAGTCGATGAGCAGTTCTTC
>few|TRBD2|TRBJ2-1|TRBV6-1
CASSEAAGGGGPVGEQFF
TGTGCCAGCAGTGAAGCAGCGGGAGGGGGAGGGCCAGTTGGTGAGCAGTTCTTC
>.|TRBD1|TRBJ2-7|TRBV5-4
CASTVAGTGSRYEQYF
TGTGCCAGCACCGTAGCCGGGACAGGGAGCCGATACGAGCAGTACTTC
>few|TRBD1|TRBJ1-4|TRBV4-2
CASSQDWDREQEKLFF
TGTGCCAGCAGCCAAGATTGGGACAGGGAGCAAGAAAAACTGTTTTTT
>.|TRBD2|TRBJ2-1|TRBV27
CASSLRAGSSYNEQFF
TGTGCCAGCAGTTTAAGAGCGGGAAGCTCCTACAATGAGCAGTTCTTC
>few|.|TRBJ2-5|TRBV28
CASSTVTEYQETQYF
TGTGCCAGCAGTACCGTAACAGAGTACCAAGAGACCCAGTACTTC
>.|TRBD1|TRBJ2-1|TRBV7-9
CASSYSGQGNYNEQFF
TGTGCCAGCAGCTACTCCGGACAGGGGAATTACAATGAGCAGTTCTTC